Presented here are 15 T cell receptor beta chains from one specimen sequenced in a study of tissue T cells after allogeneic stem cell transplantation. Clones were read by immunoSEQ multiplex PCR, and TCRdb kept only the in-frame ones, dropping some. The table records about 20,000 clones, over 55% of them present only once. The sample taken for sequencing was spleen. All receptors come from a female BALB/c mouse in good health. MHC haplotype of the mouse line: H2-d.

Worth noting for this clone: The genes and germline here are from mouse. The CDR3 end lies 1 residue beyond the end of the read and is filled in from the germline J gene. The chain couples TRBV4 to TRBJ1-3; 12 positions agree with TRBD1. The CDR3 runs to 16 residues. Germline V gives CDR1 LGHDT, CDR2 YNNKQL (reference sequence). V dropped 5 bases and J dropped 2; count of bases not matched to a gene: 4. The CDR3 sequence: CASSLRDRGPGNTLYF. Incomplete CDR3 DNA: TGTGCCAGCAGCCTCCGGGACAGGGGGCCTGGAAATACGCTCTAT.

Points on this clone: The gene names given are mouse names. The DNA ends 1 residue before the CDR3 does, and the rest of the CDR3 is filled in from the germline J gene. The J gene is TRBJ1-4, the V gene TRBV1; no firm D call. Trimming took off 3 bases at V and 0 bases at J, with 5 bases between the two ends. The CDR3 is made up of 14 amino acids. Germline lookup yields CDR1 NSQYPW and CDR2 LRSPGD (reference sequence). The sequenced part of the CDR3 DNA is TGCACCTGCAGTGCCATCTTTTCCAACGAAAGATTATTT. This sequence encodes CTCSAIFSNERLF. The CDR3, in full, reads CTCSAIFSNERLFF.

About this clone: Genes and germline are mouse. From the germline J gene comes the end of the CDR3, since the read stops 1 residue before it. The rearrangement joins TRBV13-2 to TRBJ2-7; tentative D call: TRBD1 (6 bases). Germline CDR1 is NNHNN and CDR2 is SYGAGS (reference sequence). The V end was cut by 3 bases, the J end by 5 bases, with 9 bases between. The CDR3 totals 12 residues. The covered CDR3 bases are TGTGCCAGCGGTGTTCACAGGGATGAACAGTAC. It yields the protein CASGVHRDEQY. In full, the CDR3 is CASGVHRDEQYF.

Worth noting for this clone: Here the gene names and germline are mouse. The read ends 1 residue shy of where the CDR3 ends; the end is completed using the germline J gene. V is TRBV4 and J is TRBJ2-7; 7 bases fit TRBD2. This CDR3 is built from 15 residues. Trimming at V came to 5 bases and at J to 0 bases, leaving 7 bases not matched to a gene. Germline CDR1 and CDR2: LGHDT and YNNKQL (reference sequence). The covered CDR3 bases are TGTGCCAGCAGCAACTACTGGGGTCGCTCCTATGAACAGTAC. This sequence encodes CASSNYWGRSYEQY. The full CDR3 protein is CASSNYWGRSYEQYF.

This clone was observed a single time. Genes and germline come from the mouse. The read ends 1 residue shy of where the CDR3 ends; the end is completed using the germline J gene. This chain connects TRBV5 to TRBJ2-4; TRBD2 aligns across 9 bases. The CDR3 loop spans 14 amino acids. V trimming: 3 bases; J trimming: 4 bases; junction bases outside the gene matches: 2. Germline V gene data show CDR1 as LGHNA and CDR2 as YNLKQL (reference sequence). CDR3 region: CASSQGLGENTLYF. The CDR3 bases that were read are TGTGCCAGCAGCCAGGGACTGGGAGAAAACACCTTGTAC.

As for this clone: Mouse names are used for the genes. CDR3 protein: CASSVTKYAEQFF. CDR3 DNA, as far as it was read: TGTGCCAGCAGTGTGACAAAGTATGCTGAGCAGTTC. The chain has TRBV13-1 and TRBJ2-1; D is ambiguous. The read terminates 1 residue ahead of where the CDR3 ends, so the germline J gene completes it. From germline, CDR1 is NSHNY and CDR2 SYGAGN. The CDR3 covers 13 residues. V dropped 3 bases and J dropped 4 bases, with 8 bases sitting between them.

In its sample, this clone was seen once. Gene names and germline refer to mouse. The read stops 1 residue short of the end of the CDR3; the missing end is completed from the germline J gene. V usage is TRBV13-2 and J usage is TRBJ2-5; 7 nucleotides line up with TRBD2. Germline V gives CDR1 NNHNN, CDR2 SYGAGS (reference sequence). V dropped 4 bases and J dropped 0; count of bases not matched to a gene: 2. The CDR3 contains 14 residues. This CDR3 is CASGLGVNQDTQYF. The covered CDR3 bases are TGTGCCAGCGGTCTGGGGGTTAACCAAGACACCCAGTAC.

Concerning this clone: The genes are named according to mouse. The read falls 1 residue short of the CDR3 end, and the missing part is taken from the germline J gene. This rearrangement joins TRBV20 to TRBJ2-7; D remains ambiguous. The CDR3 sequence is 13 residues long. Germline V gene lookup returns CDR1 GFQATS and CDR2 STVNSAI. Trimming cost V 1 base and J 2 bases, with 9 bases left between them. The sequenced CDR3 bases are TGTGGTGCTAGGGGAGGCAAGACCTATGAACAGTAC. Encoded protein: CGARGGKTYEQY. The whole CDR3 protein is CGARGGKTYEQYF.

Only one count was recorded for this clone. Gene and germline names: mouse. Read coverage stops 1 residue before the CDR3 terminus; the germline J gene supplies the remainder. The J gene is TRBJ2-2, the V gene TRBV13-3; TRBD1 agrees at 10 bases. CDR1 is NNHDY and CDR2 is SYVADS in the germline V gene. The CDR3 length is 15 residues. Trimming removed 2 bases from V and 5 bases from J; junction bases left unmatched: 3. The DNA read from the CDR3 is TGTGCCAGCAGTGAAGGGACAGGGGTGACCGGGCAGCTCTAC. This sequence encodes CASSEGTGVTGQLY. The whole CDR3 protein is CASSEGTGVTGQLYF.

This clone came up once. Genes and germline are mouse. Coverage ceases 1 residue before the CDR3 finishes, and the germline J gene fills in the end. The gene calls are TRBV13-1 and TRBJ2-2; tentative D call: TRBD1 (6 bases). Looked up from germline, CDR1 is NSHNY and CDR2 is SYGAGN. V was trimmed by 3 bases and J by 3 bases, leaving 6 bases between them. This CDR3 contains 13 residues. CDR3 DNA (partial): TGTGCCAGCAGTGGGACAGACACCGGGCAGCTCTAC. Translated, it gives CASSGTDTGQLY. The CDR3 in full is CASSGTDTGQLYF.

This clone was counted between two and nine times. Gene and germline names: mouse. The read is 1 residue too short to cover the CDR3 end, so that end is filled in from the germline J gene. The V call is TRBV1, the J call TRBJ2-7; D gene ambiguous. Trimming shortened V by 2 bases and J by 4 bases, and 3 bases separated the two germline ends. The CDR3 consists of 11 residues. Germline V gene sequence: CDR1 NSQYPW, CDR2 LRSPGD (reference sequence). The part of the CDR3 DNA that was read is TGCACCTGCAGTGCACAGTATGAACAGTAC. Translating it yields CTCSAQYEQY. Given in full, the CDR3 is CTCSAQYEQYF. Supplemented by reference TRBV1 and TRBJ2-7, the full variable domain reads VTLLEQNPRWRLVPRGQAVNLRCILKNSQYPWMSWYQQDLQKQLQWLFTLRSPGDKEVKSLPGADYLATRVTDTELRLQVANMSQGRTLYCTCSAQYEQYFGPGTRLTVL.

Regarding this clone: Gene names and germline refer to mouse. The read finishes 1 residue shy of the CDR3 end, and the germline J gene is used to complete it. This chain links TRBV3 with TRBJ2-1, with 10 bases identical to TRBD2. Germline loops: CDR1 SNHLY, CDR2 FYNGKV (reference sequence). There are 16 residues in the CDR3. V lost 3 bases and J lost 0; bases outside the gene matches: 2. Partial CDR3 DNA: TGTGCCAGCAGCTTTGACTGGGGGGATAACTATGCTGAGCAGTTC. Translating it yields CASSFDWGDNYAEQF. The full CDR3 sequence reads CASSFDWGDNYAEQFF.

Notes on this clone: The genes and germline here are from mouse. Sequencing ends 1 residue short of the CDR3 end; the germline J gene provides the rest. The chain joins TRBV13-2 to TRBJ2-1, with 8 nucleotides matching TRBD2. The germline V gene has CDR1 NNHNN and CDR2 SYGAGS (reference sequence). Trimming took 0 bases from V and 3 from J; bases not matched to a gene: 5. This CDR3 comprises 16 residues. CDR3 DNA (partial): TGTGCCAGCGGTGATGCGGGGGGGGCCATCTATGCTGAGCAGTTC. Its protein product is CASGDAGGAIYAEQF. The full CDR3 sequence reads CASGDAGGAIYAEQFF.

As concerns this clone: The gene symbols are mouse symbols. The read ends 1 residue before the CDR3 terminus; that terminus is restored from the germline J gene. This chain uses TRBV5 with TRBJ2-4, with 8 bases that match TRBD2. CDR3 length: 17 amino acids. With V trimmed by 1 base and J by 7 bases, 13 bases remained unmatched. The germline gives CDR1 LGHNA, CDR2 YNLKQL (reference sequence). CDR3 bases read: TGTGCCAGCAGCCAAGGAGGGGGGGCAATCGGTGGGGACACCTTGTAC. Translated: CASSQGGGAIGGDTLY. The full CDR3 protein reads CASSQGGGAIGGDTLYF.

Turning to this clone: All gene names here are mouse names. The CDR3 extends 1 residue past the end of the read, so its final part is completed from the germline J gene. The chain joins TRBV13-2 to TRBJ1-6, with D possibly being TRBD1 (5 bases). TRBJ1-6 has ORF status, its function being uncertain. V lost 1 base, J lost 3 bases, and 11 bases lay in between. CDR1 and CDR2 from the germline V gene are NNHNN and SYGAGS (reference sequence). The CDR3 consists of 16 residues. The CDR3 bases that were read are TGTGCCAGCGGTGATACCGTGACAGTCTATAATTCGCCCCTCTAC. Encoded protein: CASGDTVTVYNSPLY. The whole CDR3 reads CASGDTVTVYNSPLYF.